A selection of T cell receptor beta chains follows, all from one sample in a study of blood T cell repertoires in COVID-19. Measured with immunoSEQ multiplex PCR; TCRdb has only the in-frame clones, and not every one. The table has around 30,000 clones, approximately 71% seen once. The sequenced sample was peripheral blood. These receptors were taken from a man older than 75 with active or convalescent COVID-19. Each CDR3 is given with its conserved first and last residue. The D gene is left open where the match is weak. The size entry is marked missing in some rows and otherwise reads once, few, many or a size class.

15	TRBV6-5	TRBJ2-2	NA	NA	CASRANQGTPGELFF	TGTGCCAGCAGAGCTAATCAGGGGACCCCCGGGGAGCTGTTTTTT
15	TRBV19	TRBJ2-1	NA	NA	CASSTRDKRNNEQFF	TGTGCCAGTAGTACCCGGGACAAACGGAACAATGAGCAGTTCTTC
17	TRBV7-6	TRBJ2-2	TRBD2	NA	CASNPLAGRKNTGELFF	TGTGCCAGCAACCCCCTAGCGGGAAGAAAGAACACCGGGGAGCTGTTTTTT
15	TRBV7-2	TRBJ1-5	NA	once	CASSLVSDNNQPQHF	TGTGCCAGCAGCTTAGTAAGTGACAACAATCAGCCCCAGCATTTT
14	TRBV7-9	TRBJ2-5	NA	NA	CASSLIFGEETQYF	NA
13	TRBV12-3/TRBV12-4	TRBJ2-7	NA	NA	CASSLEGPYEQYF	TGTGCCAGCAGTCTGGAGGGCCCCTACGAGCAGTACTTC
13	TRBV28	TRBJ1-4	NA	NA	CASIRRGTGKLFF	TGTGCCAGCATCAGAAGGGGTACAGGAAAACTGTTTTTT
15	TRBV28	TRBJ2-1	NA	NA	CASSPPPWREDEQFF	TGTGCCAGCAGTCCACCACCGTGGAGGGAGGATGAGCAGTTCTTC
13	TRBV2	TRBJ1-1	NA	NA	CASSGRRETEAFF	TGTGCCAGCAGTGGAAGGCGGGAGACTGAAGCTTTCTTT
12	TRBV18	TRBJ1-6	NA	NA	CASSPANSPLHF	TGTGCCAGCTCACCAGCGAACTCACCCCTCCACTTT
14	TRBV5-1	TRBJ2-5	NA	once	CASSNTRGQETQYF	TGCGCCAGCAGCAATACTCGGGGACAAGAGACCCAGTACTTC
17	TRBV10-2	TRBJ2-1	TRBD2	NA	CASSEPGLAGRFDEQFF	TGCGCCAGCAGTGAACCCGGACTAGCGGGGAGGTTTGATGAGCAGTTCTTC
17	TRBV28	TRBJ1-4	NA	once	CASSPLVRTVGDEKLFF	TGTGCCAGCAGTCCGTTAGTCCGGACAGTGGGAGATGAAAAACTGTTTTTT
16	TRBV7-9	TRBJ2-3	NA	NA	CASSLDPGYGADTQYF	TGTGCCAGCAGCTTAGACCCGGGCTACGGGGCAGATACGCAGTATTTT
16	TRBV5-4	TRBJ2-7	TRBD1	NA	CASSLRRGGASDEQYF	TGTGCCAGCAGCTTAAGAAGAGGGGGCGCTTCGGACGAGCAGTACTTC
14	TRBV27	TRBJ2-1	NA	NA	CASSLLGGTNEQFF	TGTGCCAGCAGTTTATTGGGGGGAACCAATGAGCAGTTCTTC
15	TRBV18	TRBJ2-1	TRBD2	NA	CASSPGTSAYNEQFF	TGTGCCAGCTCACCCGGGACTAGCGCTTACAATGAGCAGTTCTTC
21	TRBV28	TRBJ2-2	TRBD2	few	CASSFSHKLDSGRVNTGELFF	TGTGCCAGCAGTTTCTCGCATAAATTGGATAGCGGGAGGGTTAACACCGGGGAGCTGTTTTTT
14	TRBV4-1	TRBJ2-7	NA	NA	CASSLMDITYEQYF	TGCGCCAGCAGCCTCATGGACATTACCTACGAGCAGTACTTC
15	TRBV10-2	TRBJ2-1	NA	NA	CASSESGRGANEQFF	TGCGCCAGCAGTGAGTCGGGTCGGGGGGCAAATGAGCAGTTCTTC
10	TRBV29-1	TRBJ2-3	NA	few	CSVGTDTQYF	TGCAGCGTCGGCACAGATACGCAGTATTTT
15	TRBV7-2	TRBJ2-1	NA	NA	CASSVDWSSYNEQFF	TGTGCCAGCAGCGTGGATTGGAGCTCCTACAATGAGCAGTTCTTC
15	TRBV18	TRBJ2-7	NA	NA	CASSPKAGKSDEQYF	TGTGCCAGCTCACCGAAAGCAGGGAAGTCAGACGAGCAGTACTTC
14	TRBV28	TRBJ2-7	TRBD2	NA	CASGTSGSSYEQYF	TGTGCCAGCGGAACTAGCGGGAGCTCCTACGAGCAGTACTTC
13	TRBV2	TRBJ2-3	NA	NA	CASSESGPVSQYF	TGTGCCAGCAGTGAAAGTGGCCCAGTTTCGCAGTATTTT
16	TRBV5-1	TRBJ2-7	NA	few	CASSWNDRERSYEQYF	TGCGCCAGCAGCTGGAATGATCGGGAGCGTTCCTACGAGCAGTACTTC
18	TRBV3-1/TRBV3-2	TRBJ2-2	NA	NA	CASSPFVLGQTNTGELFF	TGTGCCAGCAGCCCCTTCGTATTAGGACAGACGAACACCGGGGAGCTGTTTTTT
14	TRBV28	TRBJ1-5	NA	NA	CASSPADSNQPQHF	TGTGCCAGCAGTCCCGCGGACAGTAATCAGCCCCAGCATTTT
15	TRBV27	TRBJ2-1	TRBD2	NA	CASSPGRTRLNEQFF	TGTGCCAGCAGTCCTGGTCGGACTAGGCTAAATGAGCAGTTCTTC
14	TRBV27	TRBJ2-1	TRBD2	NA	CASVGTNSYNEQFF	TGTGCCAGTGTTGGGACTAACTCCTACAATGAGCAGTTCTTC
16	TRBV19	TRBJ2-7	NA	NA	CASSSPRDWEPNEQYF	TGTGCCAGTAGTTCGCCCCGGGACTGGGAACCCAACGAGCAGTACTTC
15	TRBV11-2	TRBJ2-7	TRBD2	NA	CASSLELAGVGEQYF	TGTGCCAGCAGCTTAGAGCTAGCGGGAGTGGGCGAGCAGTACTTC
16	TRBV30	TRBJ2-5	TRBD1	NA	CAWSVSLTGDLETQYF	TGTGCCTGGAGTGTATCTCTAACAGGGGATCTGGAGACCCAGTACTTC
14	TRBV28	TRBJ2-7	TRBD2	NA	CASSNPLGGYEQYF	TGTGCCAGCAGTAATCCCTTGGGGGGGTACGAGCAGTACTTC
16	TRBV7-2	TRBJ2-1	TRBD2	few	CASSLLGLAGRDEQFF	TGTGCCAGCAGCTTATTAGGCCTAGCGGGACGCGATGAGCAGTTCTTC
14	TRBV11-3	TRBJ1-1	NA	once	CASSPSGYNTEAFF	TGTGCCAGCAGCCCATCAGGGTATAACACTGAAGCTTTCTTT
14	TRBV27	TRBJ2-1	TRBD2	once	CASRGLAQENEQFF	TGTGCCAGCAGAGGACTAGCGCAAGAGAATGAGCAGTTCTTC
16	TRBV7-3	TRBJ2-1	TRBD2	NA	CASSLNGDYVYNEQFF	TGTGCCAGCAGCTTAAATGGGGACTACGTCTACAATGAGCAGTTCTTC
16	TRBV7-9	TRBJ2-3	NA	few	CASSPVLETSTDTQYF	TGTGCCAGCAGCCCCGTACTTGAAACTAGCACAGATACGCAGTATTTT
13	TRBV28	TRBJ2-7	TRBD2	NA	CASSSGTSDEQYF	TGTGCCAGCAGTTCTGGGACTAGCGACGAGCAGTACTTC
14	TRBV28	TRBJ1-1	NA	once	CASSSGLQRTEAFF	TGTGCCAGCAGTTCAGGACTTCAAAGGACTGAAGCTTTCTTT
15	TRBV5-1	TRBJ2-5	NA	NA	CASSFSANFQETQYF	TGCGCCAGCAGCTTCAGCGCCAATTTCCAAGAGACCCAGTACTTC
15	TRBV18	TRBJ2-5	TRBD1	few	CASSPPTGGLETQYF	TGTGCCAGCTCACCACCGACAGGGGGCCTCGAGACCCAGTACTTC
11	TRBV5-1	TRBJ2-7	NA	NA	CASSKGGEQYF	TGCGCCAGCAGCAAAGGGGGTGAGCAGTACTTC
15	TRBV5-1	TRBJ2-7	NA	NA	CASSVMVEGTYEQYF	TGCGCCAGCAGTGTGATGGTAGAGGGCACCTACGAGCAGTACTTC
16	TRBV5-8	TRBJ1-2	TRBD1	NA	CASSSGTGFVGYRYTF	TGTGCCAGCAGCTCCGGGACAGGGTTTGTTGGTTACCGATACACCTTC
13	TRBV10-3	TRBJ1-2	NA	NA	CAIKRTANYGYTF	TGTGCCATCAAGAGGACAGCCAACTATGGCTACACCTTC
14	TRBV5-1	TRBJ2-2	TRBD1	few	CASSFDRGSGELFF	TGCGCCAGCAGCTTTGACAGGGGTAGCGGGGAGCTGTTTTTT
13	TRBV11-2	TRBJ2-1	NA	NA	CASSYDRVNEQFF	TGTGCCAGCAGCTATGATCGGGTCAATGAGCAGTTCTTC
15	TRBV3-1/TRBV3-2	TRBJ2-7	TRBD1	NA	CASSPGQFLGLEQYF	TGTGCCAGCAGCCCGGGACAGTTTCTAGGCCTCGAGCAGTACTTC
17	TRBV4-2	TRBJ2-5	NA	NA	CASSRGEATGGMETQYF	TGTGCCAGCAGCCGTGGGGAGGCCACGGGCGGGATGGAGACCCAGTACTTC
14	TRBV11-2	TRBJ2-1	NA	NA	CASSLGTIRGEQFF	TGTGCCAGCAGCTTAGGGACTATTAGGGGTGAGCAGTTCTTC
14	TRBV10-2	TRBJ1-5	TRBD1	NA	CASSSSGGNQPQHF	TGCGCCAGCAGTTCATCAGGGGGGAATCAGCCCCAGCATTTT
15	TRBV28	TRBJ2-1	NA	NA	CASSLRGAGRIEQFF	TGTGCCAGCAGTTTACGCGGGGCGGGTCGGATTGAGCAGTTCTTC
16	TRBV7-2	TRBJ2-2	TRBD2	NA	CASRTGLAGNTGELFF	TGTGCCAGCAGGACAGGACTAGCGGGGAACACCGGGGAGCTGTTTTTT
15	TRBV5-5	TRBJ2-7	NA	NA	CASSDHTRGAREQYF	TGTGCCAGCAGCGATCACACACGGGGGGCGCGGGAGCAGTACTTC
12	TRBV6-1	TRBJ2-1	NA	NA	CASSLDYREQFF	TGTGCCAGCAGTCTTGACTACCGTGAGCAGTTCTTC
14	TRBV28	TRBJ1-1	NA	NA	CASSHRVRGTEAFF	TGTGCCAGCAGCCACAGGGTCAGGGGTACTGAAGCTTTCTTT